The source of this T cell receptor (beta chain) is a study of OX40 agonist ivuxolimab in advanced cancers. Concerning the study at large: The costimulatory receptor OX40 (CD134) was targeted by ivuxolimab, a fully human IgG2 agonistic monoclonal antibody. A male proportion of roughly 85% and a mean age of approximately 60 years, ranging from about 20 to 80, were recorded for the dose-escalation cohort. Peripheral TCRbeta sequencing was intended to test whether TCR sequence diversity was altered and clonal T-cell expansion was caused by ivuxolimab. Partial responses occurred in three dose-escalation patients, of whom one had hepatocellular carcinoma and two had cutaneous melanoma. Intravenous ivuxolimab was administered to patients every 2 weeks at six dose levels: 0.01, 0.1, 0.3, 1.5, 3 and 10 mg/kg. Prior anti-PD-1, anti-PD-L1 or anti-CTLA-4 therapy was permitted, and checkpoint inhibitors had been received by about 44% of dose-escalation patients. Among the approximately 50 dose-escalation patients, 19 had hepatocellular carcinoma, approximately 15 melanoma, 9 renal cell carcinoma and 9 head and neck cancer. The paper reports the monotherapy dose-escalation portion (N of about 50 patients) of the phase I ivuxolimab trial.

Genomic DNA was isolated from the sorted cells so that the TCRbeta CDR3 region could be sequenced. The immunoSEQ Assay was used for sequencing of TCRbeta CDR3 regions. TCRdb carries this immuneACCESS record with in-frame sequences only. Its versions omit some clonotypes, under half of them owing to an unresolved V gene in the studies checked, with the rest unexplained. The sample table lists 78,000 or so clones, approximately 90% of them with a count of one. The ten biggest clones cover roughly 0.45% of the sample. A note on this clone: Its antigen is currently not known. The input lacks base qualities; no much larger clone sits a single base away.

CDR1 and CDR2 (SGHTA, FQGNSA) derive from the germline V gene. Relative to germline, V is missing 5 bases and J is missing 0 bases, with 3 bases of the junction outside any gene match. The CDR3 starts with the cysteine, ends with the phenylalanine, and has 16 residues. The sequence is cut down to CDR3 DNA, 48 bases in frame from base 1. Broad study findings and their caveats: The antigen specificity of the peripheral T cells that underwent clonal expansion was not determined. After ivuxolimab, more expanded clones were found on average in CD8+ T cells than in CD4+ T cells. In partial responders in the 0.1-3.0 mg/kg groups, normalized peripheral clonal expansion was found to be among the lowest, especially among CD8+ T cells. Low levels of normalized T-cell clonal expansion were also shown by some nonresponding patients. At doses of 0.1 to 3.0 mg/kg, clonal expansion of both CD4+ and CD8+ blood T cells was observed from baseline to week 6.

Patients with a history of autoimmune disease or receiving systemic immunosuppression were excluded from the trial. Peripheral blood for TCR sequencing was collected from all dose cohorts at baseline, on cycle 4 day 1, and on cycle 7 day 1. The samples were taken from a phase I, first-in-human, multicenter, open-label dose-escalation trial of ivuxolimab. The trial enrolled adults with locally advanced or metastatic head and neck squamous cell, hepatocellular, melanoma or renal cell carcinoma. CD4+ and CD8+ T cells were sorted separately from peripheral blood before TCR sequencing. Sequencing was performed on CD4+ or CD8+ T cells sorted from blood, taken in a trial of the OX40 agonist ivuxolimab. This clonotype was obtained from an adult with an advanced solid tumor such as melanoma, head and neck, liver or kidney cancer. The chain was built from TRBV7-2 and TRBJ2-4; a stretch of 11 junction bases matches TRBD2. The bases read TGTGCCAGCAGCCTTACTAGCGGGAGAGCCAAAAACATTCAGTACTTC. Translated, this is CASSLTSGRAKNIQYF.